This TCR beta chain was profiled in a study of PD-L1 blockade in urothelial cancer. At the level of the study: The median T cell count in blood samples was more than 110,000.

Trimming shortened V by 3 bases and J by 0 bases, and 9 bases separated the two germline ends. Germline CDR1 and CDR2: LNHDA and SQIVND (reference sequence). The CDR3 sequence is 15 residues long. Indicated time point: peripheral blood 6 weeks after treatment start. Method: immunoSEQ multiplex PCR; TCRdb's copy keeps in-frame clones and lacks some. The sample holds some 110,000 clones; approximately 90% are singletons and the top ten take around 4%. This specimen was PBMCs, taken around atezolizumab (anti-PD-L1) treatment. The TCR originated in a man in his 60s with urothelial cancer. The chain couples TRBV19 to TRBJ1-5; D not resolved. DNA for the CDR3: TGTGCCAGTAGTATGGGGAGAAATAGCAATCAGCCCCAGCATTTT. Its translation: CASSMGRNSNQPQHF.